Sequencing of this T cell receptor (beta chain) was carried out in a study of blood T cells in healthy people across ages. Overall study results and limits: Versus aged donors, long-lived donors had higher diversity and more naive CD4+ cells. Without sorted subsets, naive and antigen-experienced compartments could not be conclusively compared.

Turning to this clonotype: Its antigen remains unidentified.

A sample-barcoded 5' primer and a J-beta primer mix were used in a second PCR of roughly 7 to 11 cycles. TCRdb used MiXCR to reprocess the 5' RACE reads, holding one entry per CDR3 protein. This table has about 640,000 distinct CDR3 sequences, 58% appearing once. Each donor's blood draw was ten milliliters of peripheral blood. The CDR3 is 14 residues long. V was trimmed by 4 bases and J by 1 base, leaving 12 bases between them. Germline-derived CDR1 and CDR2 are SGHDT and YYEEEE. The TCR sequence derives from a man in his 60s in good health. The chain employs TRBV5-6 and TRBJ2-7; D call uncertain. Sequenced material: blood. CDR3: CASSVARSSYEQYF. Written as DNA, the CDR3 is TGTGCCAGCAGCGTTGCTAGATCTTCCTACGAGCAGTACTTC.